This T cell receptor beta chain emerged from a study of blood T cells in healthy people across ages. In its sample, this clonotype was seen a few times. The antigen remains undetermined. For the second PCR, which ran for about 7 to 11 cycles, a sample-barcoded 5' primer and a J-beta primer mix were used. The authors tagged each cDNA molecule using a template-switch adaptor with 12 random nucleotides. In TCRdb, the 5' RACE reads were re-called with MiXCR into one record per CDR3 protein. The table shows roughly 2 million distinct CDR3 sequences, with about 50% occurring only once. Study-wide results and limits: When set beside aged donors, long-lived donors presented more naive CD4+ cells and higher diversity.

Around 10 milliliters of peripheral blood were drawn from each donor. The trim removed 1 base at V and 6 bases at J, leaving 1 base unmatched. This CDR3 is 13 amino acids long. Germline CDR1 SGDLS, CDR2 YYNGEE. The chain uses TRBV9 and TRBJ2-1; 7 bases are shared with TRBD2. The TCR originated in a woman aged 40 to 50 in good health. What was sequenced was blood. The CDR3 DNA is TGTGCCAGCAGCGTAAGCGGGGCCAATGAGCAGTTCTTC. Protein sequence: CASSVSGANEQFF.